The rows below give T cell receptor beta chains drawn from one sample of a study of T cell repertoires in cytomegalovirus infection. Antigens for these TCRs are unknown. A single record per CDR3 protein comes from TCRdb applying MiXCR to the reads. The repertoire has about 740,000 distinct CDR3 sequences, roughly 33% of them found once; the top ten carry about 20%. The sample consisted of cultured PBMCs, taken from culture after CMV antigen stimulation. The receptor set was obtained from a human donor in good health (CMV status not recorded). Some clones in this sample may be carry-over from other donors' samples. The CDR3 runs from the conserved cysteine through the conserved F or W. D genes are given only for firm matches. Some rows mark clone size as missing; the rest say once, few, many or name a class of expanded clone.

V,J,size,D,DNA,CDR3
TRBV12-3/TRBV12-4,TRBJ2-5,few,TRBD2,TGTGCCAGCAGTCCGGCCGGGACTAGCGGGCAAGAGACCCAGTACTTC,CASSPAGTSGQETQYF
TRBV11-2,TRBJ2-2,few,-,TGTGCCAGCAGCTTAGCTAGGTCGACCGGGGAGCTGTTTTTT,CASSLARSTGELFF
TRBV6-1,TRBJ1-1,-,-,TGTGCCAGCACGAGGACTATGAACACTGAAGCTTTCTTT,CASTRTMNTEAFF
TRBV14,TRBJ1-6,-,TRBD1,TGTGCCAGCAGCCAAGTTTTCTCAGGGGGCAGTTCACCCCTCCACTTT,CASSQVFSGGSSPLHF
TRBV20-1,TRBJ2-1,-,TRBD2,TGCAGTGCTAGAGGCGGGGGGCCGGGGTATGAGCAGTTCTTC,CSARGGGPGYEQFF
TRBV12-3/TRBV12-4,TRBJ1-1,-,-,TGTGCCAGCAGTTTTCGGGGGTACAGGGCGAACACTGAAGCTTTCTTT,CASSFRGYRANTEAFF
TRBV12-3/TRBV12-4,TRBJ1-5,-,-,TGTGCCAGCAGCTCCAAATCCCCTCAGCCCCAGCATTTT,CASSSKSPQPQHF
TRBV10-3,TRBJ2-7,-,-,TGTGCCATCAGTGAAAGGGCCCTGGGCGAGCAGTACTTC,CAISERALGEQYF
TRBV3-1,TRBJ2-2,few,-,TGTGCCAGCAGCCAGAACTCGGCCGGGGAGCTGTTTTTT,CASSQNSAGELFF
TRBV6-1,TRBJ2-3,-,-,TGTGCCAGCAGCGGGGAATTCGGTCTGGCAGATACGCAGTATTTT,CASSGEFGLADTQYF
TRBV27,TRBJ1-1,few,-,TGTGCCAGCAAGATGGGGACACACAACACTGAAGCTTTCTTT,CASKMGTHNTEAFF
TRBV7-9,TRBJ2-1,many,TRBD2,TGTGCCAGCAGCTCCGCGGTGGGGGGACTAGGTTCTCAGTTCTTC,CASSSAVGGLGSQFF
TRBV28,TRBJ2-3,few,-,TGTGCCAGCAGTTTAAGCTACACTTACACAGATACGCAGTATTTT,CASSLSYTYTDTQYF
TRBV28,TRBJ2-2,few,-,TGTGCCAGCACCTACGGGGGGCCGGGCACCGGGGAGCTGTTTTTT,CASTYGGPGTGELFF
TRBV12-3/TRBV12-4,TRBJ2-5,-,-,TGTGCCAGCACCCCCCCGTCATCCGAGACCCAGTACTTC,CASTPPSSETQYF
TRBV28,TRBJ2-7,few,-,TGTGCCAGCAGTAGGGGATTCACCTACGAGCAGTACTTC,CASSRGFTYEQYF
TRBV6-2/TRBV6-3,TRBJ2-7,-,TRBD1,TGTGCCAGCAGAGGGGGCCCCAGCTCCTACGAGCAGTACTTC,CASRGGPSSYEQYF
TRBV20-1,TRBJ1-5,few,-,TGCAGTGCTAGAGCACCAGGAACCTATAGCAATCAGCCCCAGCATTTT,CSARAPGTYSNQPQHF
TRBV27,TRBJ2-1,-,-,TGTGCCAGCACCCTCGGGGGGCTCTACAATGAGCAGTTCTTC,CASTLGGLYNEQFF
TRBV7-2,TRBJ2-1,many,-,TGTGCCAGCAGCTTCCGCCTATTGACAATGCAGTTCTTC,CASSFRLLTMQFF
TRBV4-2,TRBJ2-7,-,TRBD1,TGTGCCAGCAGCCAAGATCCAGGGGGCCCAGACGAGCAGTACTTC,CASSQDPGGPDEQYF
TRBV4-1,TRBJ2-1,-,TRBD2,TGCGCCAGCAGCCAAACCCTGGGTAGCGGGAGATTCTATGAGCAGTTCTTC,CASSQTLGSGRFYEQFF
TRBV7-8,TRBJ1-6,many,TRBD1,TGTGCCAGCAGCGAGAGGCGGGGACAGGGGAATTCACCCCTCCACTTT,CASSERRGQGNSPLHF
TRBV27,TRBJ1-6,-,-,TGTGCCAGCAGTATATACAGCTATCGCTCCTATAATTCACCCCTCCACTTT,CASSIYSYRSYNSPLHF
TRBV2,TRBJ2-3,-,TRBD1,TGTGCCAGCACTGGGGACAGGAGCACAGATACGCAGTATTTT,CASTGDRSTDTQYF
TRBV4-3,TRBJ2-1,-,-,TGCGCCTCCAAAGGGGGGGTCCACCGTGAGCAGTTCTTC,CASKGGVHREQFF
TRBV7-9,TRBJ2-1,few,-,TGTGCCAGCAGCTTAGGACTGGGGCGAACCGCCAATGAGCAGTTCTTC,CASSLGLGRTANEQFF
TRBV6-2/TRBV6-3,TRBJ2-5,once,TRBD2,TGTGCCAGCAGTCCACTAGCGGGGGACCAAGAGACCCAGTACTTC,CASSPLAGDQETQYF
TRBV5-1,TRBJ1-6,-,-,TGCGCCAGCAGCTTGGGGCAGGGGATTCATTCACCCCTCCACTTT,CASSLGQGIHSPLHF
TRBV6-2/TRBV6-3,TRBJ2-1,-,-,TGTGCCAGCAGTTACTCGAGATCAGGGGGGAGCTCCTACAATGAGCAGTTCTTC,CASSYSRSGGSSYNEQFF
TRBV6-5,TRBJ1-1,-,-,TGTGCCAGCAGTTATGAGGCTGAAGCTTTCTTT,CASSYEAEAFF
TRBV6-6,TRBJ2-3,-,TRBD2,TGTGCCAGCAGGGACAGACTAGCGGGGCGCCGAGATACGCAGTATTTT,CASRDRLAGRRDTQYF
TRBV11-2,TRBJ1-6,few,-,TGTGCCAGCAGCTTGGACTCGCCCCATTCACCCCTCCACTTT,CASSLDSPHSPLHF
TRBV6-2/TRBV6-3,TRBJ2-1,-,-,TGTGCCAGCATCAAAGGGGGGAAAAACAATGAGCAGTTCTTC,CASIKGGKNNEQFF
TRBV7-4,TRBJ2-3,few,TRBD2,TGTGCCAGCAGCTATAGCGGGAGGGGGCAAGATACGCAGTATTTT,CASSYSGRGQDTQYF
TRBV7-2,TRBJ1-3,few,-,TGTGCCAGCAGCCCCCAGGTCTTTGGAAACACCATATATTTT,CASSPQVFGNTIYF
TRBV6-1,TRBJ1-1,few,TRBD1,TGTGCCAGCAGTGAAACTGGACAGGAGAACACTGAAGCTTTCTTT,CASSETGQENTEAFF
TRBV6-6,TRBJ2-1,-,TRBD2,TGTGCCAGCAGTTCGGGACTAGTAGGCGACAATGAGCAGTTCTTC,CASSSGLVGDNEQFF
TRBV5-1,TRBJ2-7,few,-,TGCGCCAGCAGCGCTCGCGGGACGATCTCCTACGAGCAGTACTTC,CASSARGTISYEQYF
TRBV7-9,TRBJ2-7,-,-,TGTGCCAGCAGCCCAGAGCCTCTTTACGAGCAGTACTTC,CASSPEPLYEQYF
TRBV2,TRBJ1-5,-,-,TGTGCCAGCACATTGGTAGGGCGGGAGCCCCAGCATTTT,CASTLVGREPQHF
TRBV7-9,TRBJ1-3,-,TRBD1,TGTGCCAGCAGCTCCAGGACAGGCCCAGCTGGAAACACCATATATTTT,CASSSRTGPAGNTIYF
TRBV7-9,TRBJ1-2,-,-,TGTGCCAGCAGCTCTCCATATGAAGGGTCTAACTATGGCTACACCTTC,CASSSPYEGSNYGYTF
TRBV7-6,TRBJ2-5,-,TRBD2,TGTGCCAGCAGGGTAACGACTAGCGGGGGCAGGGAAGAGACCCAGTACTTC,CASRVTTSGGREETQYF
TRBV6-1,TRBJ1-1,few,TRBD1,TGTGCCACAACCGGGACAGAAGATGAAGCTTTCTTT,CATTGTEDEAFF
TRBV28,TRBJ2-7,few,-,TGTGCCATCCGTGGGGCCAGGGGATACGAGCAGTACTTC,CAIRGARGYEQYF
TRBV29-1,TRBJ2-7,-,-,TGCAGCGGAGCGAAGCGGGCCGGGAACGAGCAGTACTTC,CSGAKRAGNEQYF
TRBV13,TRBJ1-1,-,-,TGTGCCAGTAGTCACAACACTGAAGCTTTCTTT,CASSHNTEAFF
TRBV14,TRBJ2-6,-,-,TGTGCCAGCAGCCTCTACGGCTCTGGGGCCAACGTCCTGACTTTC,CASSLYGSGANVLTF
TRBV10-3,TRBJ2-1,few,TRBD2,TGTGCCATCAGCGGGGGGGCTGCGGCGGGTTACTCCTACAATGAGCAGTTCTTC,CAISGGAAAGYSYNEQFF
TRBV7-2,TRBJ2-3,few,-,TGTGCCAGCAGCATCCGGGGGGCAGGGAGCACAGATACGCAGTATTTT,CASSIRGAGSTDTQYF
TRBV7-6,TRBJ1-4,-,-,TGTGCCAGCAGCTTGTTTGAAACGGAGAATGAAAAACTGTTTTTT,CASSLFETENEKLFF
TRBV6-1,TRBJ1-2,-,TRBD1,TGTGCCAGCAGTGAAAGGTCATACGGGACAGGAAACTATGGCTACACCTTC,CASSERSYGTGNYGYTF
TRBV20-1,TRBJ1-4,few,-,TGCAGTGCTAGAGTCGGTGGGGGATCAACTAATGAAAAACTGTTTTTT,CSARVGGGSTNEKLFF
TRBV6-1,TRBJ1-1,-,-,TGTGCCAGCACCCCTGGGTCGAACACTGAAGCTTTCTTT,CASTPGSNTEAFF